This entry lists 11 T cell receptor beta chains sequenced from one sample in a study of PD-1 blockade in classical Hodgkin lymphoma. Every patient experienced relapse after autologous stem cell transplantation, and brentuximab vedotin exposure varied. Measured with immunoSEQ multiplex PCR; TCRdb has only the in-frame clones, and not every one. Here the sample spans fewer than 90,000 clones, 93% being singletons. The sample was peripheral blood mononuclear cells (PBMCs), taken at baseline. The receptors originated from a human donor with classical Hodgkin lymphoma.

The genes are TRBV19 and TRBJ2-3; either TRBD1 or TRBD2 may supply D (5 bases each). Trimming took 3 bases from V and 1 from J, leaving 17 bases between them. This CDR3 spans 17 amino acids. Germline V gives CDR1 LNHDA, CDR2 SQIVND (reference sequence). CDR3 in DNA: TGTGCCAGTAGTATCCGGGACCTCGTGATGGGCACAGATACGCAGTATTTT. Translating it yields CASSIRDLVMGTDTQYF.

The rearrangement uses TRBV6-1 and TRBJ2-3; D not resolved. This CDR3 is 13 amino acids long. Trimming removed 6 bases at V and 11 bases at J, with 18 bases between. Germline-derived CDR1 and CDR2 are MNHNS and SASEGT. The CDR3 sequence: CASRVDLRPRQYF. The CDR3, as DNA: TGTGCCAGCAGGGTCGACCTGCGGCCCAGGCAGTATTTT.

V is TRBV7-9 and J is TRBJ1-6; 9 nucleotides align to TRBD1. Unmatched junction bases numbered 6, after V lost 5 bases and J lost 10 bases. The germline gives CDR1 SEHNR, CDR2 FQNEAQ (reference sequence). This CDR3 is 14 amino acids long. For the CDR3, the DNA is TGTGCCAGCAGCAAAGACAGGGGGTTGTCACCCCTCCACTTT. Its translation is CASSKDRGLSPLHF. The complete variable domain, with remaining parts taken from reference TRBV7-9 and TRBJ1-6, reads DTGVSQNPRHKITKRGQNVTFRCDPISEHNRLYWYRQTLGQGPEFLTYFQNEAQLEKSRLLSDRFSAERPKGSFSTLEIQRTEQGDSAMYLCASSKDRGLSPLHFGNGTRLTVT.

The V gene is TRBV27, the J gene TRBJ1-2, with TRBD1 identical over 9 bases. The CDR3 runs 15 residues. From germline, CDR1 is MNHEY and CDR2 SMNVEV (reference sequence). Trimming cost V 5 bases and J 6 bases; bases outside gene matches: 10. The CDR3 region is CASSPEPGQGDGYTF. Here the CDR3 DNA reads TGTGCCAGCAGTCCAGAACCGGGACAGGGAGATGGCTACACCTTC.

The rearrangement joins TRBV27 to TRBJ2-7, with 12 positions matching TRBD2. The V gene's germline CDR1 is MNHEY and CDR2 SMNVEV (reference sequence). The junction had 5 bases not matched to a gene; V was cut back by 4 bases and J by 4 bases. The CDR3 totals 15 residues. The DNA for the CDR3 is TGTGCCAGCAGTTCTAGCGGGAGGGGCCCTTACGAGCAGTACTTC. Translated: CASSSSGRGPYEQYF.

The table lists this clone with a count of one. The chain links TRBV5-1 to TRBJ2-1; 9 positions match TRBD1. CDR3 length: 15 residues. Germline CDR1 and CDR2: SGHRS and YFSETQ. Losses at the gene ends were 3 bases for V and 6 bases for J; bases not matched to a gene: 7. The CDR3 loop reads CASSSGTGISNEQFF. As DNA, the CDR3 is TGCGCCAGCAGCTCGGGGACAGGGATTAGCAATGAGCAGTTCTTC.

The V call is TRBV10-3, the J call TRBJ2-1; D tentatively fits TRBD1 or TRBD2 (6 bases each). The CDR3 is made up of 16 amino acids. Per the germline V gene, CDR1 is ENHRY and CDR2 is SYGVKD. V lost 4 bases and J 5 bases, leaving 18 bases between the germline ends. The CDR3 region has the DNA TGTGCCATCAGTGCCGGGGGCCTGACCTATGACAATGAGCAGTTCTTC. This encodes CAISAGGLTYDNEQFF.

The rearrangement links TRBV6-6 to TRBJ2-5; D possibly corresponds to TRBD1 (6 bases). The ends were cut back, 6 bases at V and 2 bases at J, with 13 bases in the middle. The CDR3 totals 14 residues. Germline V gene sequence: CDR1 MNHNY, CDR2 SVGAGI (reference sequence). This CDR3 is CASSPGTTQETQYF. The DNA of the CDR3 is TGTGCCAGCAGCCCCGGGACAACGCAAGAGACCCAGTACTTC.

V usage is TRBV14 and J usage is TRBJ2-5, with D maybe TRBD2 (6 bases). V was cut by 7 bases and J by 5 bases, with 14 bases left in between. The CDR3 is made up of 13 amino acids. Per germline, CDR1 SGHDN and CDR2 FVKESK. CDR3 sequence reads: CASNRGREETQYF. The CDR3 region has the DNA TGTGCCAGCAATCGGGGCCGGGAGGAGACCCAGTACTTC. Based on the CDR3 plus reference TRBV14 and TRBJ2-5, the full variable domain is EAGVTQFPSHSVIEKGQTVTLRCDPISGHDNLYWYRRVMGKEIKFLLHFVKESKQDESGMPNNRFLAERTGGTYSTLKVQPAELEDSGVYFCASNRGREETQYFGPGTRLLVL.

The V and J genes are TRBV2 and TRBJ1-4; 9 positions agree with TRBD1. The length of the CDR3 is 14 residues. The J segment lost 7 bases and the V segment lost 8 bases, leaving 8 bases of the junction unmatched. Looked up from germline, CDR1 is SNHLY and CDR2 is FYNNEI. CDR3 loop: CASEPQDRGEKLFF. CDR3 nucleotides: TGTGCCAGCGAACCCCAGGACAGGGGTGAAAAACTGTTTTTT.

The chain recombines TRBV5-1 with TRBJ2-5, with 10 bases that match TRBD2. Germline CDR1 is SGHRS and CDR2 is YFSETQ. The CDR3 contains 15 residues. V lost 4 bases, J lost 6 bases, and 9 bases stayed unmatched. This chain's CDR3 is CASSKGLANGQTQYF. The CDR3 DNA follows: TGCGCCAGCAGCAAGGGACTAGCGAACGGGCAGACCCAGTACTTC.